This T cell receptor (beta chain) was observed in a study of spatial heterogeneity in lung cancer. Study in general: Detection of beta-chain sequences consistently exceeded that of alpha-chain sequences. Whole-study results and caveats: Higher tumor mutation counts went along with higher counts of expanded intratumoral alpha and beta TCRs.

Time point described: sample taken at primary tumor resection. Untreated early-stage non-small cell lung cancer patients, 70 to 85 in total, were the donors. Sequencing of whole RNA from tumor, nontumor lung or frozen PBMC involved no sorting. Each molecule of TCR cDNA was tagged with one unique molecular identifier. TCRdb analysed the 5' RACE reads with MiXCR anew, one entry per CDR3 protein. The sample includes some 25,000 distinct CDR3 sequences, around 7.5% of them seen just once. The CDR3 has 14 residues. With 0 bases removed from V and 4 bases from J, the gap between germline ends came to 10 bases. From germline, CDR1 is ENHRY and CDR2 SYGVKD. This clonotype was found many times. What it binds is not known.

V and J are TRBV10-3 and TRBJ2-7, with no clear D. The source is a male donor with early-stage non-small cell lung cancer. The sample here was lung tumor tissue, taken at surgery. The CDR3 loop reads CAISESRLGYEQYF. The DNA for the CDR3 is TGTGCCATCAGTGAGTCGCGCTTAGGATACGAGCAGTACTTC.